The rows below give T cell receptor beta chains drawn from one sample of a study of blood T cell repertoires in COVID-19. This table comes from immunoSEQ multiplex PCR, and its TCRdb copy is limited to in-frame clones, with some not included. The sample consists of approximately 350,000 clones, around 83% of them appearing once. The sequenced sample consisted of peripheral blood. These receptor sequences come from a young man with active or convalescent COVID-19. The CDR3 runs from the conserved cysteine through the conserved F or W. The D gene is left open where the match is weak. A clone size is listed for some rows: how often the clone was seen (once, few, many), or a class if it is expanded.

>TRBJ2-7|-|-|TRBV12-2
CASFLRDTSYF
TGTGCAAGTTTTCTCCGGGACACCTCGTACTTC
>TRBJ1-2|-|-|TRBV30
CAWSKSLAGNYGYTF
TGTGCCTGGAGTAAGTCCCTAGCCGGTAACTATGGCTACACCTTC
>TRBJ2-7|-|-|TRBV6-2/TRBV6-3
CASSNQGLYEQYF
TGTGCCAGCAGCAACCAGGGACTCTACGAGCAGTACTTC
>TRBJ1-2|-|-|TRBV7-9
CASSLTGTGCTF
TGTGCCAGCAGCCTAACCGGGACTGGGTGCACCTTC
>TRBJ1-2|-|TRBD1|TRBV3-1/TRBV3-2
CASSLRDRGRVYTF
TGTGCCAGCAGCCTCCGGGACAGGGGGCGCGTCTACACCTTC
>TRBJ2-1|-|-|TRBV28
CASSLDRNNEQFF
TGTGCCAGCAGTCTTGACAGAAACAATGAGCAGTTCTTC
>TRBJ1-6|-|TRBD1|TRBV15
CATSRDRGEASPLHF
TGTGCCACCAGCAGGGACAGGGGAGAGGCTTCACCCCTCCACTTT
>TRBJ1-4|few|-|TRBV7-6
CASSSGTGSEKLFF
TGTGCCAGCAGCTCGGGAACAGGGAGTGAAAAACTGTTTTTT
>TRBJ1-5|-|-|TRBV3-1/TRBV3-2
CASSQRRDQPQHF
TGTGCCAGCAGCCAAAGGAGGGATCAGCCCCAGCATTTT
>TRBJ1-1|-|-|TRBV28
CASSSVTEAFF
TGTGCCAGCAGTTCAGTCACTGAAGCTTTCTTT
>TRBJ2-1|-|-|TRBV11-3
CASTHPNNEQFF
TGTGCCAGCACACACCCGAACAATGAGCAGTTCTTC
>TRBJ1-1|few|-|TRBV9
CASSVAPLTEAFF
TGTGCCAGCAGCGTAGCCCCCCTAACTGAAGCTTTCTTT
>TRBJ2-7|few|TRBD2|TRBV6-5
CASSYSSASGTYEQYF
TGTGCCAGCAGTTACTCTAGCGCTAGCGGTACCTACGAGCAGTACTTC
>TRBJ1-5|-|-|TRBV28
CASSSTRRNGNQPQHF
TGTGCCAGCAGTTCCACGAGGAGGAATGGGAATCAGCCCCAGCATTTT
>TRBJ1-3|-|-|TRBV7-9
CASSPPGGGIRNTIYF
TGTGCCAGCAGCCCCCCCGGGGGGGGAATTCGAAACACCATATATTTT
>TRBJ1-2|-|-|TRBV9
CASSVVVTGTYGYTF
TGTGCCAGCAGCGTAGTGGTGACAGGAACGTATGGCTACACCTTC
>TRBJ1-6|-|-|TRBV9
CASSSDRESRSPLHF
TGTGCCAGCAGTTCTGACCGGGAGAGCAGGTCACCCCTCCACTTT
>TRBJ1-1|-|-|TRBV7-6
CASSPDYGGLSDTEAFF
TGTGCCAGCAGCCCAGATTATGGAGGATTATCGGACACTGAAGCTTTCTTT
>TRBJ1-2|-|-|TRBV9
CASSETANYGYTF
TGTGCCAGCAGCGAAACAGCTAACTATGGCTACACCTTC
>TRBJ1-1|-|-|TRBV7-9
CASSSGFSEAFF
TGTGCCAGCAGCTCGGGTTTTTCTGAAGCTTTCTTT
>TRBJ1-5|-|TRBD1|TRBV10-3
CAISDPGQPNQPQHF
TGTGCCATCAGTGATCCGGGACAGCCCAATCAGCCCCAGCATTTT
>TRBJ2-3|-|TRBD1|TRBV23-1
CASSTDRGTSYTQYF
TGCGCCAGCAGTACCGACAGGGGGACGTCTTATACGCAGTATTTT
>TRBJ1-2|-|-|TRBV7-3
CASSLAQGDGYTF
TGTGCCAGCAGCTTAGCACAGGGAGATGGCTACACCTTC
>TRBJ1-1|-|-|TRBV4-3
CASSQVYRVNTEAFF
TGCGCCAGCAGCCAAGTTTATCGGGTGAACACTGAAGCTTTCTTT
>TRBJ2-1|-|-|TRBV7-2
CASSLAGSPQLDEQFF
TGTGCCAGCAGCTTAGCGGGCTCTCCCCAATTGGATGAGCAGTTCTTC
>TRBJ2-3|-|TRBD2|TRBV10-3
CAISSHPRTSQIGTDTQYF
TGTGCCATCAGTTCCCACCCTCGGACTAGCCAGATAGGCACAGATACGCAGTATTTT
>TRBJ2-1|-|-|TRBV9
CASNPYGRNEQFF
TGTGCCAGCAATCCCTATGGGAGGAATGAGCAGTTCTTC
>TRBJ1-1|once|-|TRBV6-5
CASSYSLLGTEAFF
TGTGCCAGCAGTTACTCGCTTCTCGGCACTGAAGCTTTCTTT
>TRBJ2-2|-|-|TRBV6-4
CASSQAGTLSTGELFF
TGTGCCAGCAGTCAAGCCGGGACTCTCAGCACCGGGGAGCTGTTTTTT
>TRBJ1-6|-|-|TRBV18
CASSGEGRNSPLHF
TGTGCCAGCTCAGGGGAGGGTCGAAATTCACCCCTCCACTTT
>TRBJ1-2|-|TRBD1|TRBV27
CASSLDRGGYGYTF
TGTGCCAGCAGTTTAGACAGGGGAGGATACGGCTACACCTTC
>TRBJ1-2|-|-|TRBV6-5
CASSYPGNYGYTF
TGTGCCAGCAGTTACCCGGGGAACTATGGCTACACCTTC
>TRBJ2-3|once|TRBD2|TRBV7-6
CASSLSRRGADTQYF
TGTGCCAGCAGCTTAAGCAGGCGGGGGGCAGATACGCAGTATTTT
>TRBJ1-6|-|-|TRBV5-4
CASSLAGRPSGSPLHF
TGTGCCAGCAGCCTAGCTGGGCGGCCCTCGGGGTCACCCCTCCACTTT
>TRBJ1-3|-|TRBD1|TRBV2
CASRPRTGTNTIYF
TGTGCCAGCCGACCTCGGACAGGGACGAACACCATATATTTT
>TRBJ1-2|once|TRBD1|TRBV7-2
CASSLVGQVYGYTF
TGTGCCAGCAGCTTAGTCGGACAGGTGTATGGCTACACCTTC
>TRBJ2-2|-|TRBD1|TRBV6-5
CASRPGQSNTGELFF
TGTGCCAGCAGGCCGGGACAGTCGAACACCGGGGAGCTGTTTTTT
>TRBJ1-1|-|-|TRBV19
CASSMRGGNTEAFF
TGTGCCAGTAGTATGAGGGGAGGGAACACTGAAGCTTTCTTT
>TRBJ2-7|-|TRBD1|TRBV9
CASSVMGDSSYEQYF
TGTGCCAGCAGCGTAATGGGGGACAGCTCCTACGAGCAGTACTTC
>TRBJ2-3|-|-|TRBV7-3
CASSLNGGVDTQYF
TGTGCCAGCAGCTTAAACGGAGGGGTGGATACGCAGTATTTT
>TRBJ2-7|once|-|TRBV4-1
CASSLGDYEQYF
TGCGCCAGCAGCCTGGGAGACTACGAGCAGTACTTC
>TRBJ2-3|few|TRBD2|TRBV4-2
CASSQGEGPDTQYF
TGTGCCAGCAGCCAGGGGGAGGGTCCAGATACGCAGTATTTT
>TRBJ2-5|-|TRBD1|TRBV14
CASSPIPTQGLGLETQYF
TGTGCCAGCAGCCCGATTCCAACACAGGGGCTCGGGTTAGAGACCCAGTACTTC
>TRBJ2-7|once|TRBD2|TRBV11-1
CASSSSGSGEQYF
TGTGCCAGCAGCTCTAGCGGGAGCGGCGAGCAGTACTTC